This TCR beta chain was recovered during a study of molecular identifiers for immune sequencing clone quantification. Each CDR3 protein gets one entry after TCRdb re-called the PCR reads with MiXCR. This table holds roughly 100,000 distinct CDR3 sequences, about 35% found once. Findings and caveats of the study: The study found clones above 20 RNA copies held over 98% of effector molecules and under 1% in naive cells. Reportedly, one cell's Jurkat TCR RNA was detected within one million naive CD8 cells.

For this clonotype: What it recognizes is unknown. The junction shows a germline mismatch at one end, possibly a read error.

This CDR3 comprises 15 residues. CDR1 and CDR2 from the germline V gene are LNHDA and SQIVND (reference sequence). Isolation of naive CD8 T cells was achieved by sorting on a CD8+CD4-CCR7+CD45RA+ phenotype. The material sequenced was naive CD8+ T cells from blood, with Jurkat cell RNA spiked in. Indicated subset: FACS-sorted CD8+CD4-CCR7+CD45RA+ naive T cells. The receptor was derived from a human donor in good health. Some libraries in this study had Jurkat cell RNA spiked in. The rearrangement links TRBV19 to TRBJ2-4; 8 bases are a match to TRBD1. The CDR3 region is CASCIGGRGQNIQYF. The CDR3 DNA reads as TGTGCCAGTTGTATTGGGGGCAGGGGGCAAAACATTCAGTACTTC. The whole variable domain, filled in from reference TRBV19 and TRBJ2-4, reads DGGITQSPKYLFRKEGQNVTLSCEQNLNHDAMYWYRQDPGQGLRLIYYSQIVNDFQKGDIAEGYSVSREKKESFPLTVTSAQKNPTAFYLCASCIGGRGQNIQYFGAGTRLSVL.